What follows are 31 T cell receptor beta chains derived from one specimen sequenced in a study of T-cell memory formation after mild COVID-19. TCRdb processed the 5' RACE reads anew with MiXCR; each CDR3 protein has one entry. The sample holds under 650,000 distinct CDR3 sequences, roughly 18% seen once. The sequenced material came from PBMCs or a T cell subset sorted from them (not recorded which). These receptors were obtained from an adult woman who had mild COVID-19 (a few samples of this study predate the infection). Cell type and time point are not known.

The chain uses TRBV5-1 and TRBJ2-5, with 7 bases that match TRBD2. The CDR3 runs to 15 residues. CDR1 SGHRS and CDR2 YFSETQ come from the germline V gene. V lost 0 bases to trimming and J lost 1 base; unmatched junction nucleotides: 3. CDR3: CASSLGGGPQETQYF. CDR3 DNA sequence: TGCGCCAGCAGCTTGGGCGGGGGTCCCCAAGAGACCCAGTACTTC.

The rearrangement uses TRBV4-1 and TRBJ2-7; 7 bases align to TRBD1. The CDR3 runs to 15 residues. V was pared by 3 bases and J by 6 bases, with 11 bases of the junction left unmatched. The germline V gene has CDR1 MGHRA and CDR2 YSYEKL. CDR3 in amino acids: CASSQRGTETGEQYF. The CDR3 DNA sequence: TGCGCCAGCAGCCAGCGTGGGACAGAGACAGGCGAGCAGTACTTC.

J is TRBJ2-5 and V is TRBV7-3; D possibly corresponds to TRBD2 (6 bases). This CDR3 contains 14 residues. Trimming took off 5 bases at V and 5 bases at J, with 15 bases between the two ends. The germline V gene has CDR1 SGHTA and CDR2 FQGTGA. This CDR3 reads CASSPTTRSETQYF. Here the CDR3 DNA reads TGTGCCAGCAGCCCTACGACTAGGTCGGAGACCCAGTACTTC.

This clonotype was seen a few times. The chain has TRBV3-1 and TRBJ2-5, with D uncertain. The V gene's germline CDR1 is LGHDT and CDR2 YNNKEL (reference sequence). V was cut by 0 bases and J by 5 bases, with 10 bases left in between. This CDR3 is built from 14 residues. DNA for the CDR3: TGTGCCAGCAGCCAAGATTACAGCCTCGAGACCCAGTACTTC. Protein sequence: CASSQDYSLETQYF.

A few counts support this clonotype. Written as DNA, the CDR3 is TGTGCCACCAGTGCGGGAGTGGACACTGAAGCTTTCTTT. It translates to CATSAGVDTEAFF. The V call is TRBV24-1, the J call TRBJ1-1; no reliable D call. From germline, CDR1 is KGHDR and CDR2 SFDVKD. Between the trimmed V and J ends, which lost 5 bases and 3 bases, there was a span of 9 bases. The CDR3 is made up of 13 amino acids.

This clonotype has more than one count but fewer than ten. This chain links TRBV4-2 with TRBJ2-3, with 15 nucleotides matching TRBD2. CDR3 length equals 17 residues. V lost 4 bases to trimming and J lost 5 bases; unmatched junction nucleotides: 7. From germline, CDR1 is LGHNA and CDR2 YNFKEQ. The CDR3 region is CASSPGLAGGPGDTQYF. The CDR3 DNA is TGTGCCAGCAGCCCAGGACTAGCGGGGGGGCCAGGAGATACGCAGTATTTT.

The chain combines TRBV9 with TRBJ2-1, with D perhaps matching TRBD2 (5 bases). The ends were cut back, 2 bases at V and 5 bases at J, with 14 bases in the middle. The CDR3 totals 15 residues. CDR1 is SGDLS and CDR2 is YYNGEE in the germline V gene. As DNA, the CDR3 is TGTGCCAGCAGCGTCCTTGGCGAGAGGGACAATGAGCAGTTCTTC. The encoded protein is CASSVLGERDNEQFF.

V and J are TRBV4-2 and TRBJ2-7; 10 bases match TRBD2. The CDR3 is made up of 14 amino acids. Trimming at V came to 6 bases and at J to 1 base, leaving 3 bases not matched to a gene. Looked up from germline, CDR1 is LGHNA and CDR2 is YNFKEQ. In DNA form, the CDR3 reads TGTGCCAGCAGACTAGCGGGAAATTCCTACGAGCAGTACTTC. Amino acid sequence: CASRLAGNSYEQYF.

V is TRBV6-5 and J is TRBJ2-7; D is tentatively TRBD1 or TRBD2 (7 bases each). Germline V gene lookup returns CDR1 MNHEY and CDR2 SVGAGI. The CDR3 is 13 residues long. The ends were cut back, 11 bases at V and 0 bases at J, with 14 bases in the middle. CDR3: CAAGGGNSYEQYF. The CDR3 DNA follows: TGTGCCGCAGGGGGAGGGAACTCCTACGAGCAGTACTTC.

This clonotype appeared a single time. The chain links TRBV5-1 to TRBJ1-1; TRBD1 is a possible D gene (6 bases). The germline gives CDR1 SGHRS, CDR2 YFSETQ. V lost 4 bases, J lost 4 bases, and 20 bases lay in between. The CDR3 loop spans 16 amino acids. CDR3 bases: TGCGCCAGCAGCCCCGACGTTGCGGGGGCGGGCACTGAAGCTTTCTTT. It codes for CASSPDVAGAGTEAFF.

This clonotype was seen ten or more times. The chain is built from TRBV5-5 and TRBJ2-7; D is undetermined. This CDR3 is built from 14 residues. CDR1 and CDR2 from the germline V gene are SGHKS and YYEKEE (reference sequence). V was cut by 2 bases and J by 1 base, with 10 bases left in between. As DNA, the CDR3 is TGTGCCAGCAGCTTACTCCAGATTTCCTACGAGCAGTACTTC. Its protein product is CASSLLQISYEQYF.

The genes are TRBV3-1 and TRBJ2-3, with 10 bases aligning to TRBD2. With 4 bases clipped from V and 2 bases from J, the junction kept 6 bases outside the gene matches. Germline V lookup: CDR1 LGHDT, CDR2 YNNKEL (reference sequence). This CDR3 is built from 16 residues. CDR3 DNA: TGTGCCAGCAGCCGGATTAGCGGGGGGTACACAGATACGCAGTATTTT. Encoded protein: CASSRISGGYTDTQYF.

The chain carries TRBV10-3 and TRBJ2-2, with a possible D match to TRBD1 (5 bases). Per germline, CDR1 ENHRY and CDR2 SYGVKD. Trimming stripped 5 bases from V and 0 bases from J, with 13 bases between. This CDR3 is built from 16 residues. The CDR3 nucleotides read TGTGCCATCAGTTCGACAGTACTTCCGAACACCGGGGAGCTGTTTTTT. This sequence encodes CAISSTVLPNTGELFF.

The chain has TRBV7-3 and TRBJ2-5; D call uncertain. The V gene lost 4 bases and the J gene lost 4 bases, with 10 bases spanning the gap. CDR1 is SGHTA, CDR2 FQGTGA, per germline. This CDR3 spans 13 amino acids. The DNA of the CDR3 is TGTGCCAGCAGCTCTGGGGTCATAGAGACCCAGTACTTC. This gives the protein CASSSGVIETQYF.

This clonotype has just a few counts. CDR3 sequence (DNA): TGTGCCAGCAGGGGACTAGCGGGAGCAGGAGTGGGGACAGATACGCAGTATTTT. Translation gives CASRGLAGAGVGTDTQYF. The chain recombines TRBV6-5 with TRBJ2-3; 14 bases fit TRBD2. V was pared by 6 bases and J by 3 bases, with 11 bases of the junction left unmatched. Germline-derived CDR1 and CDR2 are MNHEY and SVGAGI. The CDR3 extends over 18 amino acids.

This clonotype was detected only a few times. The V call is TRBV5-6, the J call TRBJ2-3; TRBD1 or TRBD2 may be the D gene (5 bases each). Trimming left V 1 base short and J 7 bases short, with 16 bases between. The CDR3 has 15 residues. Germline V gene sequence: CDR1 SGHDT, CDR2 YYEEEE. The chain's CDR3 is CASSLFGGAFNTQYF. The CDR3, as DNA: TGTGCCAGCAGCTTGTTTGGGGGAGCCTTTAATACGCAGTATTTT.

The chain is built from TRBV7-9 and TRBJ1-2; 10 bases map to TRBD1. The trim removed 5 bases at V and 2 bases at J, leaving 8 bases unmatched. The CDR3 runs to 16 residues. The germline CDR1 and CDR2 sequences are SEHNR and FQNEAQ (reference sequence). DNA for the CDR3: TGTGCCAGCAGCCCCAGGGGACAGGGGATGAACTATGGCTACACCTTC. Translation: CASSPRGQGMNYGYTF. The full variable domain, with the rest looked up from reference TRBV7-9 and TRBJ1-2, is DTGVSQNPRHKITKRGQNVTFRCDPISEHNRLYWYRQTLGQGPEFLTYFQNEAQLEKSRLLSDRFSAERPKGSFSTLEIQRTEQGDSAMYLCASSPRGQGMNYGYTFGSGTRLTVV.

The chain joins TRBV7-9 to TRBJ2-3, with D uncertain. Trimming took 3 bases from V and 1 from J, leaving 8 bases between them. The CDR3 extends over 14 amino acids. CDR1 is SEHNR, CDR2 FQNEAQ, per germline (reference sequence). CDR3 bases: TGTGCCAGCAGCTTCGTGAGTGGCACAGATACGCAGTATTTT. Its protein is CASSFVSGTDTQYF.

This clonotype was observed a few times. The chain has TRBV12-5 and TRBJ2-4, with D hard to call. Germline CDR1 is LGHNT and CDR2 is FRNRAP. Deletions cut 0 bases from V and 6 bases from J, with 12 bases between. This CDR3 is 15 amino acids long. The CDR3 is CASGLVSRPRNIQYF. DNA of the CDR3: TGTGCTAGTGGTTTGGTTTCCCGCCCTAGAAACATTCAGTACTTC.

The J gene is TRBJ1-5, the V gene TRBV4-2, with a tentative D call TRBD1 (5 bases). The CDR3 spans 16 residues. Trimming stripped 1 base from V and 3 bases from J, with 13 bases between. The V gene's germline CDR1 is LGHNA and CDR2 YNFKEQ. Written as DNA, the CDR3 is TGTGCCAGCAGCCAAGTAGCCGGGGGGACCAATCAGCCCCAGCATTTT. This gives the protein CASSQVAGGTNQPQHF.

This clonotype has more than one count but fewer than ten. The rearrangement joins TRBV25-1 to TRBJ2-1; D is perhaps TRBD1 (6 bases). Germline V lookup: CDR1 MGHDK, CDR2 SYGVNS. Trimming took off 5 bases at V and 4 bases at J, with 12 bases between the two ends. The CDR3 extends over 14 amino acids. The chain's CDR3 is CASSKTGGYNEQFF. CDR3 DNA: TGTGCCAGCAGTAAGACAGGCGGATACAATGAGCAGTTCTTC.

The chain joins TRBV6-5 to TRBJ2-3, with TRBD1 as a possible D gene (5 bases). Germline V gives CDR1 MNHEY, CDR2 SVGAGI. The CDR3 totals 15 residues. Trimming pared 5 bases from V and 0 bases from J, leaving 12 bases between. The CDR3 DNA reads as TGTGCCAGCAGTGAAACAGGCTACAGCACAGATACGCAGTATTTT. Its protein is CASSETGYSTDTQYF.

This clonotype has just a few counts. V usage is TRBV5-1 and J usage is TRBJ1-4; the match to TRBD1 covers 7 bases. The trim removed 4 bases at V and 1 base at J, leaving 1 base unmatched. Germline CDR1 and CDR2: SGHRS and YFSETQ. The CDR3 is 14 residues long. The CDR3 here is CASSRQGTNEKLFF. The CDR3 region has the DNA TGCGCCAGCAGCCGACAGGGAACTAATGAAAAACTGTTTTTT.

This clonotype was detected a few times. The V and J genes are TRBV9 and TRBJ1-1; no reliable D call. This CDR3 has 14 amino acids. V was cut by 3 bases and J by 1 base, with 10 bases left in between. Germline V gives CDR1 SGDLS, CDR2 YYNGEE. CDR3 in DNA: TGTGCCAGCAGCGATTTATGGGGGAACACTGAAGCTTTCTTT. Amino acid sequence: CASSDLWGNTEAFF. The entire variable domain, with the rest obtained from reference TRBV9 and TRBJ1-1, is as follows: DSGVTQTPKHLITATGQRVTLRCSPRSGDLSVYWYQQSLDQGLQFLIQYYNGEERAKGNILERFSAQQFPDLHSELNLSSLELGDSALYFCASSDLWGNTEAFFGQGTRLTVV.

The V and J genes are TRBV7-9 and TRBJ1-3; D ambiguous. The length of the CDR3 is 16 residues. V was clipped by 5 bases and J by 0 bases, with 14 bases between them. Germline V gene lookup returns CDR1 SEHNR and CDR2 FQNEAQ (reference sequence). CDR3 loop: CASSPTGRNSGNTIYF. Here the CDR3 DNA reads TGTGCCAGCAGCCCAACGGGCCGTAACTCTGGAAACACCATATATTTT.

The chain is built from TRBV21-1 and TRBJ1-5; the table's D gene call, TRBD1, was not cross checked with the DNA. TRBV21-1 is assigned pseudogene status. The CDR3 contains 19 residues. CDR3 nucleotide sequence: TGTGCCAGCAGTATCAGGCAAATAACGGGACAGAATAGCAATCAGCCCCAGCATTTT. Translating gives CASSIRQITGQNSNQPQHF.

This chain links TRBV29-1 with TRBJ1-1, with TRBD1 as a possible D gene (6 bases). Trimming stripped 7 bases from V and 2 bases from J, with 20 bases between. The length of the CDR3 is 15 residues. Germline-derived CDR1 and CDR2 are SQVTM and ANQGSEA. This CDR3 reads CSARGGEGGNTEAFF. In DNA, the CDR3 is TGCAGCGCCCGGGGGGGCGAGGGTGGTAACACTGAAGCTTTCTTT.

The chain couples TRBV25-1 to TRBJ2-5; 7 bases align to TRBD1. This CDR3 contains 13 residues. Per the germline V gene, CDR1 is MGHDK and CDR2 is SYGVNS. The trim removed 4 bases at V and 7 bases at J, leaving 6 bases unmatched. Written as DNA, the CDR3 is TGTGCCAGCAGTGGGCCAACAGGGGTGACCCAGTACTTC. It specifies CASSGPTGVTQYF.

The V gene is TRBV3-1, the J gene TRBJ2-2; a weak D match, TRBD2 (5 bases). Per germline, CDR1 LGHDT and CDR2 YNNKEL (reference sequence). This CDR3 comprises 14 residues. V dropped 3 bases and J dropped 4 bases, with 9 bases sitting between them. The CDR3 is CASSQEVVTGELFF. The CDR3, as DNA: TGTGCCAGCAGCCAGGAGGTCGTCACCGGGGAGCTGTTTTTT.

This clonotype was seen only a few times. This rearrangement joins TRBV13 to TRBJ2-7; possible D gene TRBD2, 6 bases. Germline-derived CDR1 and CDR2 are PRHDT and FYEKMQ (reference sequence). Trimming left V 10 bases short and J 2 bases short, with 15 bases between. This CDR3 has 13 amino acids. The CDR3 region is CATRGGIAYEQYF. DNA of the CDR3: TGTGCCACCCGTGGGGGGATCGCCTACGAGCAGTACTTC.

The V gene is TRBV12-3 or TRBV12-4, the J gene TRBJ1-2; TRBD1 might be the D (6 bases). The V end lost 3 bases, the J end lost 6 bases, and 17 bases lay between the germline ends. The CDR3 runs to 15 residues. The CDR3 DNA follows: TGTGCCAGCAGTTTCGTCCCCCCGGGGGCTCATGGCTACACCTTC. It encodes CASSFVPPGAHGYTF.